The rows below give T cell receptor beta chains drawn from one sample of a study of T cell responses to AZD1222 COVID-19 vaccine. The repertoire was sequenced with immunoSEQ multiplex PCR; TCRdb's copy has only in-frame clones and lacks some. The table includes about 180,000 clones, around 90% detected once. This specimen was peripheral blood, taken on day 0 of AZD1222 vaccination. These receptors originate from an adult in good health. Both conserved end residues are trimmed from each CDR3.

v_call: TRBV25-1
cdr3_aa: ASSEYVGGYEQY

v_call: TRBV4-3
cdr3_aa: ASSQNRGSNQPQH

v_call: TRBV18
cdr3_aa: ASSPNRGIGTEAF

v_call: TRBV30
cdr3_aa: AWSVRSTGELF

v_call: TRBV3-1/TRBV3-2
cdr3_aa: ASSQGVTGLVRTEAF

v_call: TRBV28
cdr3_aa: ASSFQVRNQPQH

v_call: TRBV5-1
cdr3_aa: ASSPTTGAHQPQH

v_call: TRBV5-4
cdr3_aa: ASYRGPASTDTQY

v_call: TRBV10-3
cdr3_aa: AISELRDRGVEETQY

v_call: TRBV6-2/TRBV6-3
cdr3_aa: ASSRQGADQPQH

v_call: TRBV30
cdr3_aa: AWSSTGGFSYNSPLH

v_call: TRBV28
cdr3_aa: ASTGDTLYRTDTQY

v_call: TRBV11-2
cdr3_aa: ASSLGGTYGYT

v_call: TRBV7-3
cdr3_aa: ASSTAGGNTEAF

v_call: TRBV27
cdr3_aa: ASSPRTSGGWETQY

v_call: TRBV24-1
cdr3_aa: ATGTRNNNQPQH

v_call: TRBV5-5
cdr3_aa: ASSSWWGDWAGNTIY

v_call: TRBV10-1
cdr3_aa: ASSEGSYNEQF

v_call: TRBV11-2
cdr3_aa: ASSYGEYSPLH

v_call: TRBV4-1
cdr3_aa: ASSQVNWIYEQY

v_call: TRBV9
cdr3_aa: ASSSKIGTDTQY

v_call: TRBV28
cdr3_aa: ASLPGTGVGPYGYT

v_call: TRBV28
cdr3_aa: ASSMGGTEAF

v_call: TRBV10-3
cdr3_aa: AISRTSGELYNEQF

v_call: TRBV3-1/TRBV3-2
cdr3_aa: ASSQAGVPEAF